Each of the 22 T cell receptor beta chains below was sequenced from the same sample in a study of a mutant IDH1 vaccine in newly diagnosed glioma. Stated time point: week 5, during vaccination. One vaccine dose held 300 ug of mutant IDH1 20-mer peptide and came with topical imiquimod. No antigen is known for these receptors. TCRdb's table, derived via immunoSEQ multiplex PCR, lists solely in-frame clones and lacks some. The table lists 45,000 to 70,000 clones, about 80% of them singletons, with about 3.4% in the top ten. Sequencing was performed on PBMCs, taken from a glioma patient whose treatment included an IDH1 peptide vaccine. All receptors come from a man aged 25 to 40 with glioma.

The chain combines TRBV6-6 with TRBJ1-5; weak D call: TRBD1 (5 bases). Looked up from germline, CDR1 is MNHNY and CDR2 is SVGAGI (reference sequence). Trimming cost V 8 bases and J 1 base, with 18 bases left between them. CDR3 length: 16 amino acids. The CDR3 DNA reads as TGTGCCAGCCTACATTTGCAGGGAGGGAGCAATCAGCCCCAGCATTTT. Translated, it gives CASLHLQGGSNQPQHF.

This rearrangement joins TRBV7-9 to TRBJ2-5; D is unclear. Germline CDR1 is SEHNR and CDR2 is FQNEAQ (reference sequence). V gave up 1 base and J gave up 5 bases, with 11 bases separating them. CDR3 length: 14 amino acids. CDR3 bases: TGTGCCAGCAGCTTAGAATTGGCCTGGGAGACCCAGTACTTC. It yields the protein CASSLELAWETQYF.

The genes are TRBV7-9 and TRBJ2-7; 7 bases match TRBD1. The CDR3 runs 15 residues. Germline CDR1 and CDR2: SEHNR and FQNEAQ (reference sequence). The V and J ends lost 1 base and 2 bases, in that order; junction bases with no gene match: 5. The chain's CDR3 is CASSLVGGSAYEQYF. Written as DNA, the CDR3 is TGTGCCAGCAGCTTAGTAGGGGGCTCAGCCTACGAGCAGTACTTC. Together with reference TRBV7-9 and TRBJ2-7, the CDR3 gives the full variable domain: DTGVSQNPRHKITKRGQNVTFRCDPISEHNRLYWYRQTLGQGPEFLTYFQNEAQLEKSRLLSDRFSAERPKGSFSTLEIQRTEQGDSAMYLCASSLVGGSAYEQYFGPGTRLTVT.

The chain combines TRBV2 with TRBJ2-3; either TRBD1 or TRBD2 may fit D (5 bases each). The V end lost 10 bases, the J end lost 5 bases, and 19 bases lay between the germline ends. The CDR3 sequence is 14 residues long. Germline-derived CDR1 and CDR2 are SNHLY and FYNNEI. In DNA, the CDR3 is TGTGCCAACGCTTACGGGACCCTTGAAGATACGCAGTATTTT. This codes for CANAYGTLEDTQYF.

A few counts support this clone. The chain recombines TRBV6-1 with TRBJ1-3; the D is unclear. Looked up from germline, CDR1 is MNHNS and CDR2 is SASEGT. The CDR3 runs to 13 residues. Trimming took off 4 bases at V and 2 bases at J, with 6 bases between the two ends. The CDR3 DNA reads as TGTGCCAGCAGTGTGGGTACTGGAAACACCATATATTTT. Protein sequence: CASSVGTGNTIYF.

This clone has a handful of counts. The chain employs TRBV9 and TRBJ1-1, with D possibly being TRBD1 (6 bases). V lost 4 bases to trimming and J lost 6 bases, with 22 bases between them. Germline lookup yields CDR1 SGDLS and CDR2 YYNGEE. This CDR3 is 16 amino acids long. The DNA of the CDR3 is TGTGCCAGCAGCCCGAGACCCACAGGGAGAGTCTCTGAAGCTTTCTTT. It encodes CASSPRPTGRVSEAFF.

Concerning this clone: A read error may account for a junction end that differs from germline. The rearrangement uses TRBV7-2 and TRBJ1-2; D is perhaps TRBD1 (5 bases). The CDR3 length is 15 residues. Germline V CDR1 and CDR2: SGHTA, FQGNSA. The CDR3 DNA follows: TGTGCCAGCAGTTTAGGGGACGGATCTTCCTGGACCTACACCTTC. Translated, it gives CASSLGDGSSWTYTF.

This chain uses TRBV7-7 with TRBJ2-2; possibly TRBD1 for D (6 bases). The germline V gene encodes CDR1 SSHAT and CDR2 FNYEAQ (reference sequence). Trimming took off 5 bases at V and 0 bases at J, with 10 bases between the two ends. The CDR3 runs 15 residues. CDR3 sequence (DNA): TGTGCCAGCAGCAAGACAGGATCGAACACCGGGGAGCTGTTTTTT. This encodes CASSKTGSNTGELFF.

CDR3 sequence: CASRGLAASTDTQYF. The CDR3 DNA sequence: TGTGCCAGCAGGGGACTAGCGGCTAGCACAGATACGCAGTATTTT. The chain is built from TRBV6-1 and TRBJ2-3, with 11 bases fitting TRBD2. V gave up 6 bases and J gave up 0 bases; unmatched junction bases: 2. The CDR3 spans 15 residues. CDR1 is MNHNS and CDR2 is SASEGT in the germline V gene.

The gene calls are TRBV7-8 and TRBJ2-7; 12 positions match TRBD1. Germline V lookup: CDR1 SGHVS, CDR2 FQNEAQ. The CDR3 covers 15 residues. Germline trimming cut 3 bases from V and 2 bases from J; bases unmatched to any gene: 2. CDR3: CASSFGTGGPYEQYF. The CDR3 nucleotides are TGTGCCAGCAGCTTCGGGACAGGGGGCCCCTACGAGCAGTACTTC.

The chain couples TRBV6-5 to TRBJ1-4, with D perhaps matching TRBD1 (6 bases). Trimming left V 0 bases short and J 8 bases short, with 13 bases between. The CDR3 extends over 15 amino acids. CDR1 and CDR2 (germline): MNHEY, SVGAGI. CDR3 sequence: CASSYSWQGPEKLFF. DNA of the CDR3: TGTGCCAGCAGTTACTCATGGCAGGGGCCCGAAAAACTGTTTTTT.

This chain uses TRBV7-9 with TRBJ1-5; no clear D. V lost 1 base, J lost 3 bases, and 7 bases lay in between. The CDR3 loop spans 14 amino acids. CDR1 and CDR2 from the germline V gene are SEHNR and FQNEAQ (reference sequence). The CDR3 region is CASSLGPINQPQHF. The CDR3, as DNA: TGTGCCAGCAGCTTAGGGCCAATCAATCAGCCCCAGCATTTT.

This chain uses TRBV19 with TRBJ1-3; perhaps TRBD1 as D (5 bases). This CDR3 is built from 16 residues. Germline assignment: CDR1 LNHDA and CDR2 SQIVND (reference sequence). Trimming took 11 bases from V and 3 from J, leaving 23 bases between them. The CDR3 here is CASVYGHLGSGNTIYF. The CDR3 nucleotides read TGTGCCTCAGTTTACGGACACCTAGGGAGTGGAAACACCATATATTTT.

The gene calls are TRBV9 and TRBJ1-1, with D possibly being TRBD1 (6 bases). Trimming took off 4 bases at V and 0 bases at J, with 13 bases between the two ends. This CDR3 is 15 amino acids long. The germline CDR1 and CDR2 sequences are SGDLS and YYNGEE. This CDR3 is CASSPEGGMNTEAFF. The CDR3 coding sequence is TGTGCCAGCAGCCCCGAAGGGGGAATGAACACTGAAGCTTTCTTT.

The V call is TRBV6-1, the J call TRBJ1-6; tentative D call: TRBD1 (5 bases). There are 15 residues in the CDR3. Germline lookup yields CDR1 MNHNS and CDR2 SASEGT. V was clipped by 6 bases and J by 3 bases, with 12 bases between them. CDR3 residues: CASRSPGLYNSPLHF. The CDR3 coding sequence is TGTGCCAGCAGATCTCCGGGACTCTATAATTCACCCCTCCACTTT.

The chain has TRBV19 and TRBJ2-3, with TRBD1 as a possible D gene (5 bases). Germline V gene sequence: CDR1 LNHDA, CDR2 SQIVND (reference sequence). There are 14 residues in the CDR3. V was clipped by 7 bases and J by 0 bases, with 11 bases between them. The CDR3 nucleotides read TGTGCCAGTATGACAGCCCCTAGCACAGATACGCAGTATTTT. It specifies CASMTAPSTDTQYF.

CDR3 region: CASSSLKGAKGNYGYTF. The CDR3 region has the DNA TGTGCCAGCAGCAGCTTGAAGGGGGCGAAAGGGAACTATGGCTACACCTTC. The chain couples TRBV5-6 to TRBJ1-2, with 7 bases fitting TRBD1. Trimming cost V 4 bases and J 2 bases; bases outside gene matches: 14. The CDR3 is made up of 17 amino acids. Germline loops: CDR1 SGHDT, CDR2 YYEEEE.

Comment on this clone: Different DNA sequences within this sample yield the same CDR3. The chain couples TRBV6-4 to TRBJ2-1; TRBD2 aligns across 10 bases. The V gene's germline CDR1 is MRHNA and CDR2 SNTAGT. The CDR3 is 15 residues long. The V segment lost 2 bases and the J segment 2 bases; nucleotides outside the gene matches: 0. CDR3 bases: TGTGCCAGCAGTGACAGCGGGGGGGCCTACAATGAGCAGTTCTTC. Encoded protein: CASSDSGGAYNEQFF.

In its sample, this clone was seen once. The J gene is TRBJ1-3, the V gene TRBV5-1; D gene uncertain. CDR1 is SGHRS, CDR2 YFSETQ, per germline. The V end lost 4 bases, the J end lost 7 bases, and 12 bases lay between the germline ends. The CDR3 is 13 amino acids. The CDR3 region has the DNA TGCGCCAGCAGCGCCACGAATGGGAACACCATATATTTT. The encoded protein is CASSATNGNTIYF.

The chain carries TRBV15 and TRBJ1-4, with 9 bases that match TRBD1. Unmatched junction bases numbered 8, after V lost 1 base and J lost 8 bases. Germline loops: CDR1 LNHNV, CDR2 YYDKDF (reference sequence). This CDR3 is built from 16 residues. CDR3 sequence reads: CATSRARTGVEEKLFF. DNA for the CDR3: TGTGCCACCAGCAGAGCCCGGACAGGGGTGGAAGAAAAACTGTTTTTT.

The rearrangement uses TRBV19 and TRBJ2-3, with 9 bases lining up with TRBD1. V was clipped by 3 bases and J by 2 bases; unmatched bases: 12. The CDR3 contains 18 residues. CDR1 LNHDA and CDR2 SQIVND come from the germline V gene (reference sequence). Written as DNA, the CDR3 is TGTGCCAGTAGTATGGAACAGGGGGCGGTGGTCTACACAGATACGCAGTATTTT. It codes for CASSMEQGAVVYTDTQYF.

The gene calls are TRBV28 and TRBJ1-2, with D uncertain. V lost 2 bases and J 8 bases, leaving 15 bases between the germline ends. Germline V gene lookup returns CDR1 MDHEN and CDR2 SYDVKM. The CDR3 contains 14 residues. The DNA of the CDR3 is TGTGCCAGCAGTTTAACGGTCCCCATGCCAGGCTACACCTTC. It yields the protein CASSLTVPMPGYTF.